This T cell receptor (beta chain) was identified during a study of blood T cell repertoires in COVID-19. Across the study: There were acute and convalescent COVID-19 samples, and they came from the United States, Italy and Spain. The cDNA or gDNA used as material had been derived from T cells, B-cell-depleted T cells, or PBMCs.

Original data processing: Reference gene primers were amplified, and this amplification served to estimate nucleated cell counts. TCRdb's copy holds only in-frame clones and misses some; the assay was immunoSEQ multiplex PCR. That table is the source of V, J and clone size, and D and trimming were worked out from the DNA. The profile shows approximately 200,000 clones, 75% to 90% of them singletons. This clone was detected a few times. Germline CDR1 and CDR2: SGHVT and SQSDAQ. V trimming: 1 base; J trimming: 7 bases; junction bases outside the gene matches: 16. This CDR3 region has 19 residues. This receptor was taken from a human donor with active or convalescent COVID-19. The donor label of this sample is uncertain. The rearrangement joins TRBV7-4 to TRBJ1-6; 7 bases match TRBD1. Sequencing used peripheral blood. The CDR3 sequence is CASSLDRGYRAASNSPLHF. The CDR3 DNA reads TGTGCCAGCAGCTTAGACAGGGGTTACAGGGCCGCAAGCAATTCACCCCTCCACTTT.